This TCR beta chain was observed in a study of identical twins. TCRdb re-called the 5' RACE reads through MiXCR, storing one row per CDR3 protein. Among under 450,000 distinct CDR3 sequences listed, around 20% were seen once. The germline V gene has CDR1 SGHRS and CDR2 YFSETQ. The CDR3 loop spans 15 amino acids. The V and J ends lost 4 bases and 6 bases, in that order; junction bases with no gene match: 9. This clonotype turned up a few times. Sample: naive T cells sorted from blood. The source is a man in his fifties in good health. The J gene is TRBJ2-2, the V gene TRBV5-1, with 7 bases identical to TRBD1. CDR3 amino acids: CASSRQGEDAGELFF. Written as DNA, the CDR3 is TGCGCCAGCAGCCGCCAGGGGGAAGACGCCGGGGAGCTGTTTTTT.